This T cell receptor (beta chain) was recorded in a study of T cells expressing NK-cell markers. The CDR3 spans 17 residues. TCRdb derives one entry per CDR3 protein from the 5' RACE reads, leaving out DNA. This listing includes about 180,000 distinct CDR3 sequences. The sequencing sample was made of blood T cells: a sorted CD56 or NKG2C T cell subset, CD4+ or CD8+ T cells, or bulk PBMC T cells (not recorded which). The V gene is TRBV12-3 or TRBV12-4, the J gene TRBJ2-7; TCRdb's assignment of TRBD2 cannot be checked, as there is no DNA. This sequence was found in a woman between 18 and 70 years old in good health. The CDR3: CASSHPLGKANSYEQYF.